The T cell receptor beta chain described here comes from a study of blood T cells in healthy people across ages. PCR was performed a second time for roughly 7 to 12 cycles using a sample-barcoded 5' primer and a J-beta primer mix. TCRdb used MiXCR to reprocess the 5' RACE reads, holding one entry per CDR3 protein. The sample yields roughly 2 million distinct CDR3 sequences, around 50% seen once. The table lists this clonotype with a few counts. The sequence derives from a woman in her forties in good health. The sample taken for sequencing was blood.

In DNA form, the CDR3 reads TGTGCCAGCAGCGGGGGACAGCAACCTTTCTACGAGCAGTACTTC. It yields the protein CASSGGQQPFYEQYF. The gene calls are TRBV5-6 and TRBJ2-7; the match to TRBD1 covers 7 bases. The CDR3 is made up of 15 amino acids. Trimming cost V 4 bases and J 3 bases; bases outside gene matches: 10. The germline V gene has CDR1 SGHDT and CDR2 YYEEEE.